This T cell receptor beta chain derives from a study of shared clonotypes between healthy human individuals. The germline CDR1 and CDR2 sequences are MNHEY and SVGAGI. Between the trimmed V and J ends, which lost 0 bases and 2 bases, there was a span of 13 bases. CDR3 length: 16 residues. Measured with immunoSEQ multiplex PCR; TCRdb has only the in-frame clones, and not every one. This sample has roughly 2,300,000 clones, with approximately 90% found just once. The receptor was isolated from a young man in good health. Some clones in this sample may be carry-over from other donors' samples. Specimen: naive CD4+ T cells from PBMCs. Indicated subset: CD45RA+ positively selected. J is TRBJ1-2 and V is TRBV6-5, with D unclear. The CDR3 protein is CASSYSNRPGNYGYTF. DNA for the CDR3: TGTGCCAGCAGTTACTCGAATCGTCCGGGGAACTATGGCTACACCTTC.